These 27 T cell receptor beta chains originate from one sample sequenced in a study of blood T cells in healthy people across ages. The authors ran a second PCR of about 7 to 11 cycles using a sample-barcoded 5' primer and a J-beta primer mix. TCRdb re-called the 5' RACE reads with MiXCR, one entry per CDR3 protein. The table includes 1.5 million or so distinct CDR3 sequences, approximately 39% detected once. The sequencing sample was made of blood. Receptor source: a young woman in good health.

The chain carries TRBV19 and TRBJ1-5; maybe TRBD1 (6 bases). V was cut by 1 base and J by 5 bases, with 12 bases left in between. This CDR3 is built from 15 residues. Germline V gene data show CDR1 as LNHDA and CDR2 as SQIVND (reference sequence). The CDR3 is CASSIGQGIYQPQHF. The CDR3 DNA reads TGTGCCAGTAGTATAGGGCAGGGGATATATCAGCCCCAGCATTTT.

CDR3 region: CSIRHGDYRETQYF. CDR3 sequence (DNA): TGTTCCATTCGCCACGGGGACTACCGAGAGACCCAGTACTTC. The V call is TRBV6-2 or TRBV6-3, the J call TRBJ2-5; 7 bases fit TRBD2. The CDR3 consists of 14 residues. The V gene's germline CDR1 is MNHEY and CDR2 SVGEGT.

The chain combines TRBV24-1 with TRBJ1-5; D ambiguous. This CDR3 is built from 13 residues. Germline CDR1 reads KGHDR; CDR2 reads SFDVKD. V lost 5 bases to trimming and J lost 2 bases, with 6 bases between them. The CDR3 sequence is CATSGAGNQPQHF. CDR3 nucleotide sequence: TGTGCCACCAGTGGGGCCGGCAATCAGCCCCAGCATTTT.

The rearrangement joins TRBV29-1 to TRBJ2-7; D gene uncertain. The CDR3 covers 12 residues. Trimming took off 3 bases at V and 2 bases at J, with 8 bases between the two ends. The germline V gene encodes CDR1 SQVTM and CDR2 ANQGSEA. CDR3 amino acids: CSVEESAYEQYF. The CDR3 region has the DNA TGCAGCGTTGAGGAGTCAGCCTACGAGCAGTACTTC.

CDR3 DNA sequence: TGTGCCAGCAGTTACAGGGGGCGATCCGGGGAGCTGTTTTTT. It is translated as CASSYRGRSGELFF. The V and J genes are TRBV6-5 and TRBJ2-2; 7 positions agree with TRBD1. CDR1 and CDR2 (germline): MNHEY, SVGAGI. J lost 6 bases, V lost 2 bases, and 3 bases had no gene match. CDR3 length: 14 amino acids.

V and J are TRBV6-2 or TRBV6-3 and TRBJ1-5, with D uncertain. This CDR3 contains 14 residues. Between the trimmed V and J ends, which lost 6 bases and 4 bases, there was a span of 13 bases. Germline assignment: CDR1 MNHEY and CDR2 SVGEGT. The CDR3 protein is CASSPRPRNQPQHF. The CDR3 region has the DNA TGTGCCAGCAGCCCCCGACCTCGAAATCAGCCCCAGCATTTT.

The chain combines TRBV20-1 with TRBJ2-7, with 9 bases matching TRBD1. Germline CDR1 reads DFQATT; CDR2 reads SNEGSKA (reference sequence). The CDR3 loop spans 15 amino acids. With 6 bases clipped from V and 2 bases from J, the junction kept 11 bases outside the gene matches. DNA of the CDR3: TGCAGTGCACACCCCGGGACAGGGCTTACCTACGAGCAGTACTTC. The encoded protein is CSAHPGTGLTYEQYF.

The CDR3 loop reads CASSLAGGHNEQYF. In DNA form, the CDR3 reads TGCGCCAGCAGCTTGGCGGGAGGTCACAATGAGCAGTACTTC. This chain links TRBV4-1 with TRBJ2-7; 8 bases map to TRBD2. With V trimmed by 5 bases and J by 7 bases, 10 bases remained unmatched. The CDR3 sequence is 14 residues long. The V gene's germline CDR1 is MGHRA and CDR2 YSYEKL.

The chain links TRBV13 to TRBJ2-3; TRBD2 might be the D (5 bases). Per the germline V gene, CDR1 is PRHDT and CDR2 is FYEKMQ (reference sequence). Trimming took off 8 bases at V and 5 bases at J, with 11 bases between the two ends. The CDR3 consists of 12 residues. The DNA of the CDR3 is TGTGCCAGCGCGTACGCGGGAGATACGCAGTATTTT. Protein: CASAYAGDTQYF.

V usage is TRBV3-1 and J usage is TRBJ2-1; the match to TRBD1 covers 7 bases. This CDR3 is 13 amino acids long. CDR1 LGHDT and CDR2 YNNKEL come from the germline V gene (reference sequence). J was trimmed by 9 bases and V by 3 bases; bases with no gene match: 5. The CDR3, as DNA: TGTGCCAGCAGCCATGAAGGGGGCGGTGAGCAGTTCTTC. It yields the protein CASSHEGGGEQFF.

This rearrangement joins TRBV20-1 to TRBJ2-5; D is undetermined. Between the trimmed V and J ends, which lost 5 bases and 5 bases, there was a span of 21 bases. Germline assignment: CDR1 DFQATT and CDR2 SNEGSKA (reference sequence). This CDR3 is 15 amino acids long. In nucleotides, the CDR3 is TGCAGTGCTCCAGGAAGGGTTCACCTGAGGGAGACCCAGTACTTC. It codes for CSAPGRVHLRETQYF.

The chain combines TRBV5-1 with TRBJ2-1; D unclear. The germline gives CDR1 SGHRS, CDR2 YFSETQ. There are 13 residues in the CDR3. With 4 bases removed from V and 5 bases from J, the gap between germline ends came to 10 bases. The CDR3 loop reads CASSITANNEQFF. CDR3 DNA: TGCGCCAGCAGCATAACTGCAAACAATGAGCAGTTCTTC.

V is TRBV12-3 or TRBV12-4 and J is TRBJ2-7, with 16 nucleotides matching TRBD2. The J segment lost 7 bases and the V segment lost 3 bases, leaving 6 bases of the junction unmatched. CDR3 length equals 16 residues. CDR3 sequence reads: CASSFGTSGGVDEQYF. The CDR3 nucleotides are TGTGCCAGCAGTTTTGGGACTAGCGGGGGGGTAGATGAGCAGTACTTC.

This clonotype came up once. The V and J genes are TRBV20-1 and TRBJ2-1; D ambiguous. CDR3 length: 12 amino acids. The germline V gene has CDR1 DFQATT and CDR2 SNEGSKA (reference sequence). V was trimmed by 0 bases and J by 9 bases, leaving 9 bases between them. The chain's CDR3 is CSARDWAVEQFF. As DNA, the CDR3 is TGCAGTGCTAGAGATTGGGCGGTTGAGCAGTTCTTC.

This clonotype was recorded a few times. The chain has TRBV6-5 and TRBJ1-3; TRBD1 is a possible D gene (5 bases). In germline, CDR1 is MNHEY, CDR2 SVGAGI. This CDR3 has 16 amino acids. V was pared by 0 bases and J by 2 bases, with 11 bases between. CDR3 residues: CASSYSILGAGNTIYF. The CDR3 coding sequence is TGTGCCAGCAGTTACTCGATCTTGGGGGCTGGAAACACCATATATTTT.

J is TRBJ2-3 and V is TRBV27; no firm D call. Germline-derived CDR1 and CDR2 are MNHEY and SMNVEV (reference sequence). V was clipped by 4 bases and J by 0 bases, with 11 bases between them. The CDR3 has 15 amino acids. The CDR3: CASSWVDPSTDTQYF. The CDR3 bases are TGTGCCAGCAGTTGGGTAGACCCCAGCACAGATACGCAGTATTTT.

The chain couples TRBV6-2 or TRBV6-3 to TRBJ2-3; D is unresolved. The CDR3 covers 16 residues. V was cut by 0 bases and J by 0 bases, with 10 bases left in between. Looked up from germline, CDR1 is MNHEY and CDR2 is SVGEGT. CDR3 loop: CASSYSETDSTDTQYF. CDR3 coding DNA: TGTGCCAGCAGTTACTCGGAAACAGATAGCACAGATACGCAGTATTTT.

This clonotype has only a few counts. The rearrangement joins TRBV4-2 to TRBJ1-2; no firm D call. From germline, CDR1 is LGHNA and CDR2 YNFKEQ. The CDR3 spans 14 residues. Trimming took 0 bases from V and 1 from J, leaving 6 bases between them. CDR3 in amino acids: CASSQDADNYGYTF. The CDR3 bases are TGTGCCAGCAGCCAAGACGCGGATAACTATGGCTACACCTTC.

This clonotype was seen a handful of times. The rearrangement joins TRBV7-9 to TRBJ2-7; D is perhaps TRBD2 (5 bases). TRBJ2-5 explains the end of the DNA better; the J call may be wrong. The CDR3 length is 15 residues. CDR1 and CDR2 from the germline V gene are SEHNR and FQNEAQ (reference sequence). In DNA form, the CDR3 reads TGTGCCAGCAGCTTAGCGGGGAGAGGAGTGGAGACCCAGTACTTC. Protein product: CASSLAGRGVETQYF.

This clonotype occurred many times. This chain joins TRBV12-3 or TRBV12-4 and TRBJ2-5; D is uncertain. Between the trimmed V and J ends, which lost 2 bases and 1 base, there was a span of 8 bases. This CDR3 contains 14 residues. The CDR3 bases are TGTGCCAGCAGTTTACCCGAAACCCAAGAGACCCAGTACTTC. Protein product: CASSLPETQETQYF.

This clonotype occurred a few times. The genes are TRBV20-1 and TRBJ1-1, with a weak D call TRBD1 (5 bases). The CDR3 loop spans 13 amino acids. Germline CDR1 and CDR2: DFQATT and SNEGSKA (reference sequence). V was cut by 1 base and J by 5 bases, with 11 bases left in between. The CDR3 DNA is TGCAGTGCTAGAGGATTAGGGGAGACTGAAGCTTTCTTT. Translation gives CSARGLGETEAFF.

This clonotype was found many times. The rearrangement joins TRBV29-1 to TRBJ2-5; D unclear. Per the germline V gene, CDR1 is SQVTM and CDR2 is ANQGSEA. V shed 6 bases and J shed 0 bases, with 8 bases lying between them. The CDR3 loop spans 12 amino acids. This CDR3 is CSVPDYQETQYF. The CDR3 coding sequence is TGCAGCGTACCAGACTACCAAGAGACCCAGTACTTC.

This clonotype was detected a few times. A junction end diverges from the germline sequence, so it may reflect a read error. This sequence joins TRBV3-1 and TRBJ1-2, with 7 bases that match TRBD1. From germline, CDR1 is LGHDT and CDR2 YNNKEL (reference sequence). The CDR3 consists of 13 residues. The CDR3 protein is CASSQGGGGGYTF. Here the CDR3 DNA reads TGCGCCAGCAGCCAAGGAGGGGGCGGTGGCTACACCTTC.

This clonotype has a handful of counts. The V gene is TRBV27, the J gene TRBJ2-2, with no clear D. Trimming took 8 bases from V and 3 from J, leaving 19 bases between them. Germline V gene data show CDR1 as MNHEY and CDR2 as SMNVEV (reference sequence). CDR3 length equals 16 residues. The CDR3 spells CASFNGATRDTGELFF. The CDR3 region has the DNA TGTGCCAGCTTTAACGGCGCTACTCGGGACACCGGGGAGCTGTTTTTT.

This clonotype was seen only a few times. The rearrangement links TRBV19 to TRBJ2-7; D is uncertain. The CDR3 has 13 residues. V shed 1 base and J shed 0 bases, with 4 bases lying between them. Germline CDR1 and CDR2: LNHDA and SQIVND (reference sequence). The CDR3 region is CASSIALSYEQYF. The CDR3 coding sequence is TGTGCCAGTAGTATAGCCCTCTCCTACGAGCAGTACTTC.

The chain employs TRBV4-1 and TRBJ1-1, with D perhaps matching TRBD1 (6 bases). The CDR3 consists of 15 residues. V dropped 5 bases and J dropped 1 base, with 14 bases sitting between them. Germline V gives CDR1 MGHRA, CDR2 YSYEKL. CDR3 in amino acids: CASSMWGRQNTEAFF. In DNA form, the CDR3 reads TGCGCCAGCAGCATGTGGGGGCGCCAGAACACTGAAGCTTTCTTT.

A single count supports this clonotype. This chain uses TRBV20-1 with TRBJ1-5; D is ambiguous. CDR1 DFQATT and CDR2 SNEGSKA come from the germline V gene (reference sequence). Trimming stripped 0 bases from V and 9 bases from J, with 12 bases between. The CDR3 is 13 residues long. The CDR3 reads CSARDPSLRPQHF. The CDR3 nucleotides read TGCAGTGCTAGAGATCCGAGCCTGCGGCCCCAGCATTTT.